This T cell receptor (beta chain) was obtained from a study of blood T cell repertoires in COVID-19. TCRdb's copy holds only in-frame clones and misses some; the assay was immunoSEQ multiplex PCR. The sample carries over 300,000 clones, more than 75% recorded once. CDR1 and CDR2 (germline): SQVTM, ANQGSEA. The V gene lost 2 bases and the J gene lost 2 bases, with 12 bases spanning the gap. The CDR3 is 14 amino acids. The chain carries TRBV29-1 and TRBJ1-2, with D uncertain. The TCR was taken from a young woman who had recovered from COVID-19. Sequencing was done on a sample of PBMCs or T cells enriched from blood (not recorded which). In DNA, the CDR3 is TGCAGCGTTGAATATTGGGCGTCGAACTATGGCTACACCTTC. It translates to CSVEYWASNYGYTF.